The 24 T cell receptor beta chains below were found in one sample sequenced in a study of CD8 T cells in ankylosing spondylitis. Via MiXCR, TCRdb re-called the 5' RACE reads, giving one row per CDR3 protein. The sample holds about 300,000 distinct CDR3 sequences, less than 25% seen once. The sequencing input was blood, either unsorted or a sorted T cell fraction (not recorded which). The receptors shown here come from a female donor with ankylosing spondylitis or in good health (not recorded which).

Comment on this clonotype: A much bigger clone sits one base away, suggesting this may be a read error. The J gene is TRBJ1-1, the V gene TRBV27; D not resolved. The CDR3 sequence is 13 residues long. CDR1 is MNHEY, CDR2 SMNVEV, per germline (reference sequence). The CDR3 nucleotides are TGTGCCAGCAGACTGGAAGTGAACACTGAAGCTCTCTTT. It yields the protein CASRLEVNTEALF.

The chain combines TRBV7-2 with TRBJ2-5, with 8 bases fitting TRBD1. Germline CDR1 SGHTA, CDR2 FQGNSA. This CDR3 region has 14 residues. Trimming took 5 bases from V and 2 from J; bases not matched to a gene: 4. This CDR3 reads CASSSRQGQETQYF. The CDR3 region has the DNA TGTGCCAGCAGCAGTCGACAGGGGCAAGAGACCCAGTACTTC.

The J gene is TRBJ1-6, the V gene TRBV18; D gene ambiguous. Looked up from germline, CDR1 is KGHSH and CDR2 is LQKENI. The CDR3 length is 14 residues. V was clipped by 3 bases and J by 9 bases, with 12 bases between them. Here the CDR3 reads CASSPGGEGSPLHF. The CDR3 coding sequence is TGTGCCAGCTCACCCGGCGGGGAAGGTTCACCCCTCCACTTT. The full variable domain, completed using reference TRBV18 and TRBJ1-6, is NAGVMQNPRHLVRRRGQEARLRCSPMKGHSHVYWYRQLPEEGLKFMVYLQKENIIDESGMPKERFSAEFPKEGPSILRIQQVVRGDSAAYFCASSPGGEGSPLHFGNGTRLTVT.

The CDR3 reads CASSGAWGTAYGYTF. CDR3 DNA sequence: TGTGCCAGCAGCGGAGCCTGGGGGACAGCTTATGGCTACACCTTC. The chain employs TRBV9 and TRBJ1-2; TRBD1 agrees at 7 bases. CDR3 length equals 15 residues. J was trimmed by 5 bases and V by 3 bases; bases with no gene match: 10. CDR1 is SGDLS and CDR2 is YYNGEE in the germline V gene.

This chain's CDR3 is CASSSQLDGYTF. The DNA of the CDR3 is TGTGCCAGCAGTTCCCAGTTGGATGGCTACACCTTC. V and J are TRBV28 and TRBJ1-2, with D unresolved. Germline CDR1 is MDHEN and CDR2 is SYDVKM. The germline V and J ends were trimmed by 4 bases and 6 bases, with 9 bases remaining between them. This CDR3 spans 12 amino acids.

Notes on this clonotype: The junction differs from germline at one of its ends, possibly a read error. The CDR3 nucleotides are TGTGCCAGCAGTTTAGCCGGGCCTCTCAAACCCCCCGATGAGCAGTTCTTC. Protein sequence: CASSLAGPLKPPDEQFF. This sequence joins TRBV7-9 and TRBJ2-1, with D unclear. The length of the CDR3 is 17 residues. Germline V CDR1 and CDR2: SEHNR, FQNEAQ (reference sequence).

This clonotype has a count of ten or more. The V call is TRBV6-1, the J call TRBJ2-1, with TRBD2 as a possible D gene (5 bases). Trimming pared 6 bases from V and 6 bases from J, leaving 21 bases between. The length of the CDR3 is 16 residues. Germline-derived CDR1 and CDR2 are MNHNS and SASEGT. CDR3 sequence: CASRDTSGPKGNEQFF. The DNA of the CDR3 is TGTGCCAGCAGAGATACCAGCGGCCCCAAGGGCAATGAGCAGTTCTTC.

This chain links TRBV12-3 or TRBV12-4 with TRBJ2-7; D call uncertain. The CDR3 is made up of 17 amino acids. V was shortened by 6 bases and J by 6 bases, with 27 bases between the two germline ends. The CDR3 nucleotides read TGTGCCAGCAGCCCCCATGCCGCCCTGCAGTCCGCTACCGAGCAGTACTTC. Amino acids: CASSPHAALQSATEQYF.

This clonotype was counted many times. The rearrangement joins TRBV20-1 to TRBJ2-1, with D perhaps TRBD2 (6 bases). Germline CDR1 is DFQATT and CDR2 is SNEGSKA (reference sequence). Trimming stripped 0 bases from V and 2 bases from J, with 23 bases between. The CDR3 consists of 19 residues. CDR3 DNA sequence: TGCAGTGCTAGAGATAGTGGACTCATAGGGGAGGTTACCTACAATGAGCAGTTCTTC. Amino acid sequence: CSARDSGLIGEVTYNEQFF.

The chain employs TRBV6-1 and TRBJ1-5; D ambiguous. V shed 2 bases and J shed 0 bases, with 11 bases lying between them. The germline V gene has CDR1 MNHNS and CDR2 SASEGT. CDR3 length: 16 residues. The CDR3 loop is CASSEIGLNSNQPQHF. CDR3 nucleotides: TGTGCCAGCAGTGAAATCGGGTTAAATAGCAATCAGCCCCAGCATTTT.

This clonotype was detected a few times. The chain combines TRBV7-2 with TRBJ1-1, with TRBD1 matching over 7 bases. The CDR3 has 14 amino acids. Trimming at V came to 6 bases and at J to 5 bases, leaving 9 bases not matched to a gene. Per germline, CDR1 SGHTA and CDR2 FQGNSA. The CDR3 loop is CASRSREGATEAFF. CDR3 coding DNA: TGTGCCAGCAGGTCAAGGGAGGGGGCGACTGAAGCTTTCTTT.

J is TRBJ2-7 and V is TRBV7-2; weak D call: TRBD2 (5 bases). The CDR3 sequence is 14 residues long. The V end lost 2 bases, the J end lost 6 bases, and 14 bases lay between the germline ends. Germline V gives CDR1 SGHTA, CDR2 FQGNSA. The CDR3 DNA is TGTGCCAGCAGCTTAAAACAGAGGGCAATCGAGCAGTACTTC. This translates into CASSLKQRAIEQYF. Full variable domain (outside the CDR3, taken from reference TRBV7-2 and TRBJ2-7): GAGVSQSPSNKVTEKGKDVELRCDPISGHTALYWYRQSLGQGLEFLIYFQGNSAPDKSGLPSDRFSAERTGGSVSTLTIQRTQQEDSAVYLCASSLKQRAIEQYFGPGTRLTVT.

This clonotype was recorded once. This rearrangement joins TRBV11-3 to TRBJ2-2; no firm D call. V was trimmed by 5 bases and J by 4 bases, leaving 11 bases between them. This CDR3 region has 14 residues. Germline V gene sequence: CDR1 SGHNT, CDR2 YENEEA. This CDR3 reads CASSPQRSTGELFF. In nucleotides, the CDR3 is TGTGCCAGCAGCCCCCAGAGGAGCACCGGGGAGCTGTTTTTT.

The table lists this clonotype with a few counts. The V and J genes are TRBV7-2 and TRBJ1-2, with TRBD1 matching 11 bases. The V gene's germline CDR1 is SGHTA and CDR2 FQGNSA. V shed 3 bases and J 0 bases; nucleotides not matched to a gene: 3. This CDR3 has 16 amino acids. CDR3 protein: CASSLWTGGANYGYTF. In DNA, the CDR3 is TGTGCCAGCAGCTTGTGGACAGGGGGCGCTAACTATGGCTACACCTTC.

This clonotype was seen at least ten times. The V and J genes are TRBV4-3 and TRBJ2-1; D uncertain. Between the trimmed V and J ends, which lost 4 bases and 8 bases, there was a span of 12 bases. The CDR3 has 13 residues. CDR1 LGHNA and CDR2 YSLEER come from the germline V gene. The CDR3 coding sequence is TGCGCCAGCAGCCGGTCGGGTGAGGATGAGCAGTTCTTC. This translates into CASSRSGEDEQFF.

The V and J genes are TRBV18 and TRBJ2-5; 9 bases agree with TRBD1. Per germline, CDR1 KGHSH and CDR2 LQKENI. The CDR3 totals 15 residues. V was clipped by 3 bases and J by 2 bases; unmatched bases: 4. The CDR3 spells CASSPGTGRQETQYF. In nucleotides, the CDR3 is TGTGCCAGCTCACCCGGGACAGGGAGACAAGAGACCCAGTACTTC.

The chain employs TRBV7-2 and TRBJ2-3; 10 nucleotides align to TRBD2. The J segment lost 4 bases and the V segment lost 3 bases, leaving 4 bases of the junction unmatched. The CDR3 contains 15 residues. The germline gives CDR1 SGHTA, CDR2 FQGNSA. CDR3: CASSLASGSPDTQYF. In DNA, the CDR3 is TGTGCCAGCAGCTTGGCTAGCGGGAGTCCAGATACGCAGTATTTT.

This clonotype was recorded a few times. A read error may account for a junction end that differs from germline. The V call is TRBV12-3 or TRBV12-4, the J call TRBJ1-1; D remains unclear. The CDR3 is made up of 14 amino acids. As DNA, the CDR3 is TGTGCCAGCAGTTTAGCCCCGCGGAACGCTGAAGCTTTCTTT. Protein sequence: CASSLAPRNAEAFF.

CDR3 sequence (DNA): TGTGCCAGCAGTGAAGGGCCGATATCTGAAGCTTTCTTT. Its translation: CASSEGPISEAFF. The chain employs TRBV25-1 and TRBJ1-1, with D uncertain. Trimming removed 2 bases from V and 6 bases from J, with 10 bases in between. Germline loops: CDR1 MGHDK, CDR2 SYGVNS. This CDR3 is built from 13 residues.

The V and J genes are TRBV28 and TRBJ2-3; D ambiguous. Germline CDR1 is MDHEN and CDR2 is SYDVKM. V shed 7 bases and J shed 0 bases, with 8 bases lying between them. CDR3 length: 13 amino acids. CDR3 amino acids: CASNQASTDTQYF. In nucleotides, the CDR3 is TGTGCCAGCAACCAAGCGAGCACAGATACGCAGTATTTT.

This clonotype has just one count. The CDR3 here is CSAIRGGYGYTF. In DNA, the CDR3 is TGCAGTGCTATAAGGGGGGGCTATGGCTACACCTTC. This rearrangement joins TRBV20-1 to TRBJ1-2, with a possible D match to TRBD1 (6 bases). The CDR3 has 12 residues. The germline V gene encodes CDR1 DFQATT and CDR2 SNEGSKA (reference sequence). Trimming removed 4 bases from V and 4 bases from J, with 10 bases in between.

The V and J genes are TRBV7-2 and TRBJ2-7, with 9 bases lining up with TRBD1. CDR3 size: 15 residues. With 4 bases clipped from V and 3 bases from J, the junction kept 7 bases outside the gene matches. The germline gives CDR1 SGHTA, CDR2 FQGNSA. The chain's CDR3 is CASSWKRDRDYEQYF. Here the CDR3 DNA reads TGTGCCAGCAGCTGGAAACGGGACAGGGACTACGAGCAGTACTTC. Looking up the rest from reference TRBV7-2 and TRBJ2-7 gives the full variable domain: GAGVSQSPSNKVTEKGKDVELRCDPISGHTALYWYRQSLGQGLEFLIYFQGNSAPDKSGLPSDRFSAERTGGSVSTLTIQRTQQEDSAVYLCASSWKRDRDYEQYFGPGTRLTVT.

The chain is built from TRBV5-1 and TRBJ2-3; D remains unclear. This CDR3 region has 15 residues. The V end was cut by 0 bases, the J end by 2 bases, with 10 bases between. From germline, CDR1 is SGHRS and CDR2 YFSETQ. CDR3 residues: CASSLDVSATDTQYF. The CDR3 nucleotides are TGCGCCAGCAGCTTGGACGTCTCCGCCACAGATACGCAGTATTTT.

This chain connects TRBV6-1 to TRBJ2-3; 9 bases align to TRBD2. V was clipped by 3 bases and J by 1 base; unmatched bases: 2. The CDR3 has 15 amino acids. Germline V gene data show CDR1 as MNHNS and CDR2 as SASEGT. The CDR3 spells CASSERGGRTDTQYF. CDR3 bases: TGTGCCAGCAGTGAGCGGGGGGGACGCACAGATACGCAGTATTTT.